This is a list of T cell receptor beta chains from one sample in a study of T-cell memory formation after mild COVID-19. Using its own MiXCR run on the 5' RACE reads, TCRdb lists one record per CDR3 protein. The top ten clones hold 20% to 25% of a sample with about 400,000 distinct CDR3 sequences, about a sixth of them seen once. The sequenced sample was PBMCs or a T cell subset sorted from them (not recorded which). The receptor set was obtained from a man aged 18 to 29 who had mild COVID-19 (a few samples of this study predate the infection). Cell type and time point are not known. CDR3s include the opening cysteine and the closing phenylalanine or tryptophan. The D gene is left open where the match is weak. Only some rows state a clone size, as once, few, many or a class for expanded clones.

d_gene: NA
j_gene: TRBJ2-3
abundance: few
v_gene: TRBV10-1
CDR3aa: CASSERRGATDTQYF
CDR3nt: TGCGCCAGCAGTGAGCGACGGGGGGCCACAGATACGCAGTATTTT

d_gene: NA
j_gene: TRBJ1-6
abundance: few
v_gene: TRBV12-3/TRBV12-4
CDR3aa: CASSSFGGSPLHF
CDR3nt: TGTGCCAGCAGTTCGTTCGGCGGTTCACCCCTCCACTTT

d_gene: NA
j_gene: TRBJ1-2
abundance: few
v_gene: TRBV6-5
CDR3aa: CASSSIGLQGYTF
CDR3nt: TGTGCCAGCAGTTCCATCGGACTGCAAGGCTACACCTTC

d_gene: NA
j_gene: TRBJ2-6
abundance: NA
v_gene: TRBV7-9
CDR3aa: CASSLAPGAGANVLTF
CDR3nt: TGTGCCAGCAGCTTAGCGCCAGGGGCTGGGGCCAACGTCCTGACTTTC

d_gene: NA
j_gene: TRBJ2-2
abundance: NA
v_gene: TRBV12-3/TRBV12-4
CDR3aa: CASSAASNLNTGELFF
CDR3nt: TGTGCCAGCAGCGCGGCATCTAACTTGAACACCGGGGAGCTGTTTTTT

d_gene: NA
j_gene: TRBJ1-6
abundance: few
v_gene: TRBV15
CDR3aa: CATSRVPNSPLHF
CDR3nt: TGTGCCACCAGCAGAGTGCCAAATTCACCCCTCCACTTT

d_gene: NA
j_gene: TRBJ2-1
abundance: NA
v_gene: TRBV6-4
CDR3aa: CASSSGILNEQFF
CDR3nt: TGTGCCAGCAGTTCAGGGATTCTCAATGAGCAGTTCTTC

d_gene: NA
j_gene: TRBJ2-2
abundance: NA
v_gene: TRBV7-9
CDR3aa: CASSLVTSRNTGELFF
CDR3nt: TGTGCCAGCAGCTTAGTAACTAGCAGGAACACCGGGGAGCTGTTTTTT

d_gene: TRBD1
j_gene: TRBJ1-4
abundance: NA
v_gene: TRBV4-2
CDR3aa: CASSQDRGLEKLFF
CDR3nt: TGTGCCAGCAGCCAAGACAGGGGGCTTGAAAAACTGTTTTTT

d_gene: NA
j_gene: TRBJ1-6
abundance: NA
v_gene: TRBV7-3
CDR3aa: CASSLSAASGSPLHF
CDR3nt: TGTGCCAGCAGCTTAAGCGCCGCTTCGGGTTCACCCCTCCACTTT

d_gene: NA
j_gene: TRBJ2-2
abundance: NA
v_gene: TRBV4-2
CDR3aa: CASSQNAGTNTGELFF
CDR3nt: TGTGCCAGCAGCCAAAACGCGGGGACGAACACCGGGGAGCTGTTTTTT

d_gene: NA
j_gene: TRBJ2-3
abundance: NA
v_gene: TRBV4-2
CDR3aa: CASSQDRFQSDTQYF
CDR3nt: TGTGCCAGCAGCCAAGATCGGTTCCAGTCAGATACGCAGTATTTT

d_gene: TRBD1
j_gene: TRBJ1-2
abundance: few
v_gene: TRBV5-1
CDR3aa: CASSNGQGAQNTF
CDR3nt: TGCGCCAGCAGCAACGGACAGGGGGCGCAGAACACCTTC

d_gene: NA
j_gene: TRBJ1-6
abundance: few
v_gene: TRBV5-1
CDR3aa: CASSLVGAGSISPLHF
CDR3nt: TGCGCCAGCAGCTTGGTAGGTGCAGGTAGCATTTCACCCCTCCACTTT

d_gene: TRBD2
j_gene: TRBJ2-1
abundance: NA
v_gene: TRBV4-1
CDR3aa: CASSQDPSSGGVLNEQFF
CDR3nt: TGCGCCAGCAGCCAAGACCCCTCCAGCGGGGGGGTGTTAAATGAGCAGTTCTTC

d_gene: NA
j_gene: TRBJ2-7
abundance: few
v_gene: TRBV7-8
CDR3aa: CASLSGKSSYEQYF
CDR3nt: TGTGCCAGCTTGTCTGGTAAGAGCTCCTACGAGCAGTACTTC

d_gene: NA
j_gene: TRBJ2-3
abundance: NA
v_gene: TRBV11-2
CDR3aa: CASSLDRLSTDTQYF
CDR3nt: TGTGCCAGCAGCTTAGATCGGCTCAGCACAGATACGCAGTATTTT

d_gene: NA
j_gene: TRBJ2-5
abundance: NA
v_gene: TRBV3-1
CDR3aa: CASSQDWEVQETQYF
CDR3nt: TGTGCCAGCAGCCAAGACTGGGAAGTCCAAGAGACCCAGTACTTC

d_gene: NA
j_gene: TRBJ1-2
abundance: few
v_gene: TRBV2
CDR3aa: CASLAPGSLNYGYTF
CDR3nt: TGTGCCAGCTTGGCCCCAGGGAGCCTTAACTATGGCTACACCTTC